This T cell receptor beta chain was recovered during a study of patients and donors after allogeneic stem cell transplantation (dated by TCRdb to about 2020). This clonotype was seen more than once but under ten times. Which antigen it targets is not known. No per-base quality is available; no much larger clone lies one base away. The receptor library was made with RT-PCR. Data came from a NextSeq 550. TCRdb itself trimmed the public reads at Q25 with fastp, ran MiXCR and retained productive beta chains. Every distinct CDR3 protein forms one entry, paired with its most common genes and DNA. This sample holds roughly 40,000 distinct CDR3 sequences; 25% to 35% were observed only once. The top ten clonotypes cover less than 80% of the sample. Reading the germline V gene gives CDR1 MNHEY and CDR2 SVGAGI. Taken from cysteine to phenylalanine, the CDR3 has 15 residues. The retained sequence is limited to the CDR3, 45 bases, with the frame set at the first base. V is pared back by 5 bases and J by 1 base, with 13 bases lying between the germline termini.

What was sequenced was blood, either unsorted or a sorted T cell fraction (not recorded which). The V and J segments used are TRBV6-5 and TRBJ2-3, with no confidently assigned D gene. The clonotype comes from a human donor who was either an allogeneic HSCT recipient or a stem cell or donor lymphocyte infusion donor (not recorded which). It is not recorded whose cells these are; they may come from a transplant donor. The DNA reads as follows: TGTGCCAGCAGTGGTCGGTTTTTCGGCACAGATACGCAGTATTTT. Translated, it reads CASSGRFFGTDTQYF.